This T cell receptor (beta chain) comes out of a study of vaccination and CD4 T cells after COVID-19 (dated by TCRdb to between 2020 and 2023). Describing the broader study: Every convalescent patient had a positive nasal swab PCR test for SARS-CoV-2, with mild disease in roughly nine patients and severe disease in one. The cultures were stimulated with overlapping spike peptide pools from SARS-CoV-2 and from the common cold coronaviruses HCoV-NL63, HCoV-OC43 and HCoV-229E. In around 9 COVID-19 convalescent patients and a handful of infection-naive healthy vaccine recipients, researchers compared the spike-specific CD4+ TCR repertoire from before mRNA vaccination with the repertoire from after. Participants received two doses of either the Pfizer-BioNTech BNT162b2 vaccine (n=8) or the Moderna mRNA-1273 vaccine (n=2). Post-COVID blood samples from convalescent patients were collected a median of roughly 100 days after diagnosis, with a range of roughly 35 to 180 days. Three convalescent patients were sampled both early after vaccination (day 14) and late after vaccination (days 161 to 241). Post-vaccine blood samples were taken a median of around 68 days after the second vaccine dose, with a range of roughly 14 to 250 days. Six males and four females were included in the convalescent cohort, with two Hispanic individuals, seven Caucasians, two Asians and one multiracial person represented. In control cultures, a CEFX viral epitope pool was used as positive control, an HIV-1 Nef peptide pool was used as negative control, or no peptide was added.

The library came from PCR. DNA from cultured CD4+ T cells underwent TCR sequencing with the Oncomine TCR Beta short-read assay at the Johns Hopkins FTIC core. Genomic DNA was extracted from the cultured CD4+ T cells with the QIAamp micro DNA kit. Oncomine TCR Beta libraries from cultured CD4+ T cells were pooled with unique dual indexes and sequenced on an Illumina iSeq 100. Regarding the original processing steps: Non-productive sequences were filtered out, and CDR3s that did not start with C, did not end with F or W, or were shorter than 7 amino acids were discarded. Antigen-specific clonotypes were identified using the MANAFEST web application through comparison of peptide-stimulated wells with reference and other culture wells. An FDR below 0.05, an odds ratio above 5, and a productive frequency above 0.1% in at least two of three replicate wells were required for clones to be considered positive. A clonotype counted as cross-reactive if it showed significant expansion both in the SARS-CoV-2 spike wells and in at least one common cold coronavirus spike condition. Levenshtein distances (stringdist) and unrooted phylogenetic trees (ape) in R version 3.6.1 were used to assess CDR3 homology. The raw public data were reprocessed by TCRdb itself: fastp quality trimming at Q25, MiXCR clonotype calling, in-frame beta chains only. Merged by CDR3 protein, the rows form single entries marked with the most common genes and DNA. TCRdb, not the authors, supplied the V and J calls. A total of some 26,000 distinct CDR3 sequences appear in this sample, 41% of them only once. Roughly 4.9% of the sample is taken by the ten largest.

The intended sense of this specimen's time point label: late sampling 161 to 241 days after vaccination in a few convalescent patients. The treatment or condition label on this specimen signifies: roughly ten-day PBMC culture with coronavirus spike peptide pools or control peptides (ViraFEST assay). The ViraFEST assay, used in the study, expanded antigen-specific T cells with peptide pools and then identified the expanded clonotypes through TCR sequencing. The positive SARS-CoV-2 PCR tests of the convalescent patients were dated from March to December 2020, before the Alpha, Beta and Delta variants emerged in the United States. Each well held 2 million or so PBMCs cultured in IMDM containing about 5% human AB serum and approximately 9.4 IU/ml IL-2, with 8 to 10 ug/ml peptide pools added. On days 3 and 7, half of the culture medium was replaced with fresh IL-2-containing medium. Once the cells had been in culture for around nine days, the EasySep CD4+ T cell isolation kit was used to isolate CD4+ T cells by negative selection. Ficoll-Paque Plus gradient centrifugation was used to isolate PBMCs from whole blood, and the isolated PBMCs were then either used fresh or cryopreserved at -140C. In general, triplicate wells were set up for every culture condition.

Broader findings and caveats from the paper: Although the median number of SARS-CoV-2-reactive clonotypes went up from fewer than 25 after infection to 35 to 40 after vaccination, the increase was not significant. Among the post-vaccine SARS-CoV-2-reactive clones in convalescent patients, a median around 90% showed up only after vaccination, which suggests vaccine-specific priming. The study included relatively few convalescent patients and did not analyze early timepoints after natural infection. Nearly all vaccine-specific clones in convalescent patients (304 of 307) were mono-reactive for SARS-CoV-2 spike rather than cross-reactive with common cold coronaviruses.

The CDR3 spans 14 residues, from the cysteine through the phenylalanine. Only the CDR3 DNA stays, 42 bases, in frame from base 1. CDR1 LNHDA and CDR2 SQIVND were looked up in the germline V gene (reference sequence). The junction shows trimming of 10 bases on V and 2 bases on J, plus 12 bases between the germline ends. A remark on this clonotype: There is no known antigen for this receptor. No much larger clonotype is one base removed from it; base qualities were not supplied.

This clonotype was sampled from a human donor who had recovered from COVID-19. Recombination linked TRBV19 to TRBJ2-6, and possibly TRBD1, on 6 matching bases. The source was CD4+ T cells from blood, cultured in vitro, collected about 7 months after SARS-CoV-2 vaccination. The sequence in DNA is TGTGCCACGGCCCCAGGGGCTGGGGCCAACGTCCTGACTTTC. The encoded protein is CATAPGAGANVLTF.